The rows below give T cell receptor beta chains drawn from one sample of a study of blood T cell repertoires in COVID-19. TCRdb keeps only in-frame clones here, not all; method: immunoSEQ multiplex PCR. The sample gives about 400,000 clones, about 88% of which show up once; roughly 3.1% is in the top ten. The sample comprised peripheral blood. The receptors derive from a human donor in a cohort sampled during active COVID-19. Each CDR3 is given with its conserved first and last residue. A D gene is named only where the DNA matches it firmly.

CDR3	D	V	J
CASSSPRTGRSGNTIYF	TRBD1	TRBV7-8	TRBJ1-3
CASSLAPGQWNTEAFF	TRBD1	TRBV5-4	TRBJ1-1
CASSSNDRANTGELFF	TRBD1	TRBV5-1	TRBJ2-2
CAWSVSQGGYEQYF	.	TRBV30	TRBJ2-7
CASRRTLLGEQYF	.	TRBV2	TRBJ2-7
CASSLVGGRGNQPQHF	.	TRBV5-5	TRBJ1-5
CASNFGEAGANVLTF	.	TRBV5-8	TRBJ2-6
CASRAAGYTGELFF	.	TRBV6-5	TRBJ2-2
CASSPRGLAGDHEQFF	TRBD2	TRBV7-3	TRBJ2-1
CASSERGRGTYEQYF	.	TRBV6-1	TRBJ2-7
CASNRGIGGQASDHNEQFF	TRBD1	TRBV9	TRBJ2-1
CASSGIEGRGTQYF	TRBD2	TRBV5-5	TRBJ2-5
CAIRNPGQGGDEQYF	TRBD1	TRBV10-3	TRBJ2-7
CASTPGSGTEAFF	.	TRBV11-2	TRBJ1-1
CASSLSSGTHYQSSYNEQFF	.	TRBV9	TRBJ2-1
CSASGARVLSYEQYF	.	TRBV20-1	TRBJ2-7
CAWSSGLEAFF	.	TRBV30	TRBJ1-1
CASSLAMTINNEQFF	.	TRBV5-4	TRBJ2-1
CASSSDRVAETQYF	TRBD1	TRBV6-5	TRBJ2-5
CASSQGRNRGRIFDQPQHF	TRBD1	TRBV4-1	TRBJ1-5
CASIAGNNQPQHF	.	TRBV2	TRBJ1-5
CASSFAGDTGELFF	.	TRBV5-4	TRBJ2-2
CASSPGVSQPQHF	.	TRBV19	TRBJ1-5
CASSPEMGQGNNEQFF	TRBD1	TRBV18	TRBJ2-1
CASSLSTLRAGIHEQYF	.	TRBV27	TRBJ2-7
CASSSASRTGGKEQYF	TRBD1	TRBV6-5	TRBJ2-7
CASSVYNEQFF	.	TRBV7-8	TRBJ2-1
CASSELAGGYDYGYTF	TRBD1	TRBV25-1	TRBJ1-2
CASSLRADLAGIGNEQFF	TRBD2	TRBV7-3	TRBJ2-1
CASSPLIGAGELFF	.	TRBV7-2	TRBJ2-2
CASSERISGGNEQYF	.	TRBV6-1	TRBJ2-7
CASSQTVAGGPETQYF	TRBD2	TRBV3-1/TRBV3-2	TRBJ2-5
CASSLALAGEVLGEQFF	TRBD2	TRBV5-1	TRBJ2-1
CASSPSQQGTTEAFF	TRBD1	TRBV4-1	TRBJ1-1
CASSQGQGGEKLFF	TRBD1	TRBV9	TRBJ1-4
CASSDLGTASNYGYTF	TRBD1	TRBV25-1	TRBJ1-2
CASSLRQGNTGELFF	TRBD1	TRBV25-1	TRBJ2-2
CASSLEASGAYEQYF	TRBD2	TRBV5-4	TRBJ2-7
CASRTTGNEQYF	.	TRBV28	TRBJ2-7
CASSPRGEGTEAFF	.	TRBV7-9	TRBJ1-1
CASSIVDTPSYNEQFF	.	TRBV19	TRBJ2-1
CASSPSGTGVTEAFF	TRBD1	TRBV4-1	TRBJ1-1
CASSRPSGIEQFF	TRBD2	TRBV14	TRBJ2-1
CASSWGTSGVDEQYF	TRBD2	TRBV13	TRBJ2-7
CASSLGQNTDTQYF	.	TRBV11-3	TRBJ2-3
CAVGRAHKNEKLFF	.	TRBV6-5	TRBJ1-4
CAWILPGQPIYPFF	TRBD1	TRBV30	TRBJ1-1
CASGTREGNNEQFF	.	TRBV10-3	TRBJ2-1
CASSDHAGTGSREQYF	TRBD1	TRBV25-1	TRBJ2-7
CAWKAGEWNSPLHF	.	TRBV30	TRBJ1-6
CASSQALSRTETRYYGYTF	.	TRBV3-1/TRBV3-2	TRBJ1-2